This T cell receptor beta chain was captured in a study of blood T cell repertoires in COVID-19. Study information: Acute-phase and convalescent COVID-19 samples originated in the United States, Italy and Spain. Sample material is recorded as cDNA or gDNA derived from T cells, B-cell-depleted T cells, or PBMCs.

The germline V and J ends were trimmed by 1 base and 2 bases, with 9 bases remaining between them. CDR3 length: 14 residues. Germline-derived CDR1 and CDR2 are LGHDT and YNNKEL (reference sequence). In the original processing: How many nucleated cells were present was estimated from reference gene primer amplification. Measured with immunoSEQ multiplex PCR; TCRdb has only the in-frame clones, and not every one. The D gene and trimming were derived from the DNA, and the V and J assignments and clone size from that table. The sample consists of roughly 150,000 clones, more than 75% of them appearing once.

Material for sequencing was peripheral blood. The source is a man between 60 and 75 years old with acute or convalescent COVID-19. The genes are TRBV3-1 (or the pseudogene TRBV3-2) and TRBJ2-7; D is unresolved. CDR3 residues: CASSQGGKPYEQYF. CDR3 DNA: TGTGCCAGCAGCCAAGGCGGCAAGCCCTACGAGCAGTACTTC.